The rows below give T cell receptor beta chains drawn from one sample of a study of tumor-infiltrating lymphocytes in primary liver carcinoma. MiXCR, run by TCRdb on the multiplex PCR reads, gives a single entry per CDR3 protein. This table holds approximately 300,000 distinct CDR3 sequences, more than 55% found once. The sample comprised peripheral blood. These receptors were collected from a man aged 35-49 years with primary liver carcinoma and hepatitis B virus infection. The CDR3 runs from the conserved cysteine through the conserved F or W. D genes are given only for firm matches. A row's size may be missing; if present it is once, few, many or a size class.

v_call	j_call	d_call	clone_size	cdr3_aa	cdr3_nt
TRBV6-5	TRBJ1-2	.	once	CASSYVVGDDYTF	TGTGCCAGTAGTTACGTAGTCGGCGATGACTACACCTTC
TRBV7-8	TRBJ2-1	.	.	CASSPVGRGYEQFF	TGTGCCAGCAGTCCAGTCGGCCGCGGGTATGAGCAGTTCTTC
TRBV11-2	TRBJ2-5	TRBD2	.	CASSSLAGSCNEQYF	TGTGCCAGCAGCTCGCTAGCGGGCTCCTGCAATGAGCAGTACTTC
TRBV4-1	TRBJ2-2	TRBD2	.	CASSQDRGSGMRRGGEPFF	TGCGCCAGCAGCCAAGATCGTGGTAGCGGGATGCGTCGCGGCGGGGAGCCGTTTTTT
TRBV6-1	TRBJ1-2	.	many	CASIPTGYYGYTF	TGTGCCAGCATACCTACAGGTTACTATGGCTACACCTTC
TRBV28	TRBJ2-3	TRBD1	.	CASRPGQGPSDTQYF	TGTGCCAGCAGACCGGGACAGGGACCTAGTGATACGCAGTATTTT
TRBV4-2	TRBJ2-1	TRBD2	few	CASSQSGTNVYSEQFF	TGTGCCAGCAGCCAATCCGGGACTAACGTCTACAGTGAGCAGTTCTTC
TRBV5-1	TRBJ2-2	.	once	CTSRNTGELFF	TGCACCAGCAGGAACACCGGGGAGCTGTTTTTT
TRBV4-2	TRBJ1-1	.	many	CASSQASSEAFF	TGTGCCAGCAGCCAAGCCTCGTCTGAAGCTTTCTTT
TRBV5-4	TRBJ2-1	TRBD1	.	CASSLPGQGYNEQFF	TGTGCCAGCAGCTTACCGGGACAGGGTTACAATGAGCAGTTCTTC